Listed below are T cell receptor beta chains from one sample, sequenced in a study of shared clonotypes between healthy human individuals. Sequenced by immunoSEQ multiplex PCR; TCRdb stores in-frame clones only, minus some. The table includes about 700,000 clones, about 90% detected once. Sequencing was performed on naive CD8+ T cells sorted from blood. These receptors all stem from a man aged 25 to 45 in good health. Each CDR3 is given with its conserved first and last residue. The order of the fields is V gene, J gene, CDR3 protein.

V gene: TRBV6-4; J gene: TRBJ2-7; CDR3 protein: CASFGEAGGYYSYEQYF
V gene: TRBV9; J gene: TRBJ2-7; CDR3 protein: CASSVGSSAGPSYEQYF
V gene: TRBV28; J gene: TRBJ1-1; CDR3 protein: CASRTQGYRTEAFF
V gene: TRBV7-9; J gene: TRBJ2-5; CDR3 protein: CASSSYGGGGGETQYF
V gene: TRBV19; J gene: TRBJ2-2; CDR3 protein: CASSIRQAGELFF
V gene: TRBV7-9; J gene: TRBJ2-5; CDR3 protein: CASSSGGLETQYF
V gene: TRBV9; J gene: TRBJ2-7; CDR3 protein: CASSPLAGGLHEQYF
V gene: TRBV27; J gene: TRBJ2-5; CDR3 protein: CASSFGYEETQYF
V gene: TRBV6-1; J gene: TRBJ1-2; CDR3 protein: CASSARVYGYTF
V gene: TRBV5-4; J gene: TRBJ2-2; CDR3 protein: CAIQDLAFSNTGELFF
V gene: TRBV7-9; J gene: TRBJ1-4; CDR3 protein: CASSLLGNLNEKLFF
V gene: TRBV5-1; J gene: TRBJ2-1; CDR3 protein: CASSRGLAGVNEQFF
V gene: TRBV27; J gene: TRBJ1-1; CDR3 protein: CASSSGGAMNTEAFF
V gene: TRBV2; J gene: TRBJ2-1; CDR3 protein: CASSVGQVSSYNEQFF